Below, one T cell receptor (beta chain) is given with its context. Participant reports of clinical history set cohort assignment. This entry comes from a study of blood T cell repertoires in COVID-19. Across the study: COVID-19 samples, acute and convalescent, were from the United States, Italy and Spain.

Only in-frame clones appear in the TCRdb table, and some are missing; sequencing was by immunoSEQ multiplex PCR. The profile shows roughly 400,000 clones, roughly nine tenths of them singletons. The TCR sequence derives from a man under 40 who had recovered from COVID-19. The sequenced sample consisted of PBMCs or T cells enriched from blood (not recorded which).

This CDR3 reads CASSYSKGHSEKLFF. CDR3 in DNA: TGTGCCAGCAGTTACTCGAAGGGGCACAGTGAAAAACTGTTTTTT. The V call is TRBV6-2 or TRBV6-3, the J call TRBJ1-4, with a weak D call TRBD1 (5 bases). The V end lost 0 bases, the J end lost 7 bases, and 12 bases lay between the germline ends. CDR3 length: 15 residues. Germline assignment: CDR1 MNHEY and CDR2 SVGEGT.